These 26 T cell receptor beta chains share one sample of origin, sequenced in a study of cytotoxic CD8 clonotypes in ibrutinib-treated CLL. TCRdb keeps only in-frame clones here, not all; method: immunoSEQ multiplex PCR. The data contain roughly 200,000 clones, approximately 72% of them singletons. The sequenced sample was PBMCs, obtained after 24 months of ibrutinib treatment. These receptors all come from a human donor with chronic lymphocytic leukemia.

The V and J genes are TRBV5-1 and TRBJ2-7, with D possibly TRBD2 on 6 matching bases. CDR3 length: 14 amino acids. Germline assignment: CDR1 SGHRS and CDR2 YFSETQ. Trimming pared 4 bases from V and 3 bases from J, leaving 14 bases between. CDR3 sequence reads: CASSEGRTYYEQYF. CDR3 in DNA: TGCGCCAGCAGCGAAGGGAGGACCTACTACGAGCAGTACTTC.

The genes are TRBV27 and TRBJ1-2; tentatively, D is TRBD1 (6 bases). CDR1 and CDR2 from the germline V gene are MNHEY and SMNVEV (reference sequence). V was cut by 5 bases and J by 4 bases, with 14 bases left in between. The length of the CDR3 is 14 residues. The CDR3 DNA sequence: TGTGCCAGCAGTCGCGCGGGGGCCAGCTATGGCTACACCTTC. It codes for CASSRAGASYGYTF.

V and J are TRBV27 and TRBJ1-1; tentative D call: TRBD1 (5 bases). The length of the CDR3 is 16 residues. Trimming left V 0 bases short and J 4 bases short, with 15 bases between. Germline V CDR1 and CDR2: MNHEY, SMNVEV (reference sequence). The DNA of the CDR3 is TGTGCCAGCAGTTTATCGAGCGCAGGAGGGGCCACTGAAGCTTTCTTT. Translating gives CASSLSSAGGATEAFF.

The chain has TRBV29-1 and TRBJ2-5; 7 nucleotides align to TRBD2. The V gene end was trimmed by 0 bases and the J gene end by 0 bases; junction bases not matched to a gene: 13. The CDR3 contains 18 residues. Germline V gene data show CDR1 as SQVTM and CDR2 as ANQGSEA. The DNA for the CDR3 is TGCAGCGTTGAAGATCCCGGGGTGGTTGCGGGAGACCAAGAGACCCAGTACTTC. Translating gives CSVEDPGVVAGDQETQYF.

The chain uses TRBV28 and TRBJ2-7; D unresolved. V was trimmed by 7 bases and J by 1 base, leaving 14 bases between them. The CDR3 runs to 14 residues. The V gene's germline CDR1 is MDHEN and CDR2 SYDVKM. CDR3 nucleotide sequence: TGTGCCAGCACCCCCGCCGGTTATTCCTACGAGCAGTACTTC. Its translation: CASTPAGYSYEQYF.

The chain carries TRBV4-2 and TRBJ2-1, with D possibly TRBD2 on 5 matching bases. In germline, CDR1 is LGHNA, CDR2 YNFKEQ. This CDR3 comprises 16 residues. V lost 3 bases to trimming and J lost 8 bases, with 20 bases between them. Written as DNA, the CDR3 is TGTGCCAGCAGCCAGCATACGTCTAGCAGCCCCTATGAGCAGTTCTTC. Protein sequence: CASSQHTSSSPYEQFF.

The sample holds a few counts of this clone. CDR3 region: CASSLRQGRGEAFF. The CDR3 DNA is TGTGCCAGCAGTCTAAGACAGGGGCGTGGTGAAGCTTTCTTT. The chain has TRBV27 and TRBJ1-1; 8 bases line up with TRBD1. V lost 5 bases and J lost 7; bases outside the gene matches: 9. Germline-derived CDR1 and CDR2 are MNHEY and SMNVEV (reference sequence). CDR3 size: 14 residues.

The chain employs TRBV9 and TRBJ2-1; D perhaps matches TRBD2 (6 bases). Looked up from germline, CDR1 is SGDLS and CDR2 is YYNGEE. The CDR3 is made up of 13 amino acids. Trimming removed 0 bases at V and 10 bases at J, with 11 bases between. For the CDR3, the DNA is TGTGCCAGCAGCGTAGATGGGAGGCGAGAGCAGTTCTTC. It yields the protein CASSVDGRREQFF. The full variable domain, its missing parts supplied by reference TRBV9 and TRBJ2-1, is DSGVTQTPKHLITATGQRVTLRCSPRSGDLSVYWYQQSLDQGLQFLIQYYNGEERAKGNILERFSAQQFPDLHSELNLSSLELGDSALYFCASSVDGRREQFFGPGTRLTVL.

The CDR3 DNA reads as TGTGCCAGCAGCTTAGAGTACGGCGGGAGGGAGAGCTCCTACAATGAGCAGTTCTTC. Translating it yields CASSLEYGGRESSYNEQFF. The J gene is TRBJ2-1, the V gene TRBV11-2, with 9 nucleotides matching TRBD2. J gave up 0 bases and V 0 bases, and 9 bases lay outside the gene matches. In germline, CDR1 is SGHAT, CDR2 FQNNGV. CDR3 length: 19 amino acids.

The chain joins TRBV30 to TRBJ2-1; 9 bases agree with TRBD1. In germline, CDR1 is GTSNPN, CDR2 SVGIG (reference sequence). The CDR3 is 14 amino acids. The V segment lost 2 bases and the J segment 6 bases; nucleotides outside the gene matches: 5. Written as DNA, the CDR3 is TGTGCCTGGAGTCCCGGGACAGGGAGCAATGAGCAGTTCTTC. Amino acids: CAWSPGTGSNEQFF.

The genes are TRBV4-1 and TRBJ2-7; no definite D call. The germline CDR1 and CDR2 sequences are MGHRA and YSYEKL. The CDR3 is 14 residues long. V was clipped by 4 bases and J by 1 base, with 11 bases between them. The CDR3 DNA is TGCGCCAGCAGCCCGGGTGCGGTTTCCTACGAGCAGTACTTC. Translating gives CASSPGAVSYEQYF.

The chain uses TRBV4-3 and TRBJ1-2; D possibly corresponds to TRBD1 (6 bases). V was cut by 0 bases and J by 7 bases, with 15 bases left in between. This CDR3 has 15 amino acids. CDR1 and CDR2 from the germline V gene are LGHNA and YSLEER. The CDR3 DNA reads TGCGCCAGCAGCCAAGATCAGGGGCGATCTGCTGGCTACACCTTC. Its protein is CASSQDQGRSAGYTF.

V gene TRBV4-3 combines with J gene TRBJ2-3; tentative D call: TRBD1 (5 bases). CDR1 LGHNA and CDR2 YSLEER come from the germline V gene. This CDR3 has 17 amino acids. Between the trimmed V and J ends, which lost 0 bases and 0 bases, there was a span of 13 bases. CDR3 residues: CASSQEVAGPSTDTQYF. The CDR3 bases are TGCGCCAGCAGCCAAGAAGTGGCAGGGCCGAGCACAGATACGCAGTATTTT.

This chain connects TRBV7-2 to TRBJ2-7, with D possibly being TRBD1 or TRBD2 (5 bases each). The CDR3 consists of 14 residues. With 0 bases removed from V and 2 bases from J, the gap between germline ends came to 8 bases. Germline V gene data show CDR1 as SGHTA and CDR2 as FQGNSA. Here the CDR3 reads CASSLAGTTYEQYF. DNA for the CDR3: TGTGCCAGCAGCTTAGCGGGGACGACCTACGAGCAGTACTTC. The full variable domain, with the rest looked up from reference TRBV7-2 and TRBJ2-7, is GAGVSQSPSNKVTEKGKDVELRCDPISGHTALYWYRQSLGQGLEFLIYFQGNSAPDKSGLPSDRFSAERTGGSVSTLTIQRTQQEDSAVYLCASSLAGTTYEQYFGPGTRLTVT.

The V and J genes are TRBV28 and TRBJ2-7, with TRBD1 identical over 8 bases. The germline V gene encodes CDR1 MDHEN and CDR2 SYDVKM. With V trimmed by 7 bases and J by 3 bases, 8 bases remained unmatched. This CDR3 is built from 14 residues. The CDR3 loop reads CASTEGGTGYEQYF. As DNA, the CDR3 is TGTGCCAGCACCGAAGGGGGGACAGGCTACGAGCAGTACTTC. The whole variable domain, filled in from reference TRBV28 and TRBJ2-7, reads DVKVTQSSRYLVKRTGEKVFLECVQDMDHENMFWYRQDPGLGLRLIYFSYDVKMKEKGDIPEGYSVSREKKERFSLILESASTNQTSMYLCASTEGGTGYEQYFGPGTRLTVT.

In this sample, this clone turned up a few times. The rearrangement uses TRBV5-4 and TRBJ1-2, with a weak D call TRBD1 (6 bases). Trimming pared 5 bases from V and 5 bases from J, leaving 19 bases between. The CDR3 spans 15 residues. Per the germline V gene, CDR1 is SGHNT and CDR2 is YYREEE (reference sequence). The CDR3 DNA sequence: TGTGCCAGCAGACTGGACAGCCCGGGCGGGTATGGCTACACCTTC. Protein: CASRLDSPGGYGYTF.

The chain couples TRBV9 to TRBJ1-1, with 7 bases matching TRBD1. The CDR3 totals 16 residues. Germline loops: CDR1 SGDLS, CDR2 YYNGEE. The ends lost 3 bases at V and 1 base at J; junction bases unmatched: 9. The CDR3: CASSALTGAGNTEAFF. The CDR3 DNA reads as TGTGCCAGCAGCGCACTTACAGGGGCTGGGAACACTGAAGCTTTCTTT.

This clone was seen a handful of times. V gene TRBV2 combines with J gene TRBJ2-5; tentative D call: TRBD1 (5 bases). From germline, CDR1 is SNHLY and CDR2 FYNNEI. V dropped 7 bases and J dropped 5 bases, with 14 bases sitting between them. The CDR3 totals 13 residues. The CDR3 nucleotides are TGTGCCAGCACCAGTGGGGCCTGGGAGACCCAGTACTTC. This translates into CASTSGAWETQYF.

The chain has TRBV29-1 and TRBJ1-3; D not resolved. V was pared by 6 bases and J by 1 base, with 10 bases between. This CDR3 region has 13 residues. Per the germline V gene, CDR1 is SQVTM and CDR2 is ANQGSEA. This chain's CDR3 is CSVGFGSGNTIYF. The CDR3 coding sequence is TGCAGCGTCGGGTTTGGTTCTGGAAACACCATATATTTT.

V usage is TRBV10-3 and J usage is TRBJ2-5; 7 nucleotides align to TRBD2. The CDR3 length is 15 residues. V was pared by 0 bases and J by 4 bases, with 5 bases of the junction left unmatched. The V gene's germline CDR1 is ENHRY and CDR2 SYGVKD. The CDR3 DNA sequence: TGTGCCATCAGTGAGTCAATTGGACTAGGAGAGACCCAGTACTTC. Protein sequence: CAISESIGLGETQYF.

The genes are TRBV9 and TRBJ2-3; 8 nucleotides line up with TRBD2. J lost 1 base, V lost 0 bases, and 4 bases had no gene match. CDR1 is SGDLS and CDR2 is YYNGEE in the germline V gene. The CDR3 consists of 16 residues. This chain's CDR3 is CASSVVSGKGTDTQYF. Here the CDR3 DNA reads TGTGCCAGCAGCGTAGTTAGCGGGAAAGGCACAGATACGCAGTATTTT.

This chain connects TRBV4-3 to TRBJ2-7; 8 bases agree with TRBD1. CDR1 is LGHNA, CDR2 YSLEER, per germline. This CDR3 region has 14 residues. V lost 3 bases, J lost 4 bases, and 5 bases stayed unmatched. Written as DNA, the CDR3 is TGCGCCAGCAGCCATGTACAGGGGGAATACGAGCAGTACTTC. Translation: CASSHVQGEYEQYF.

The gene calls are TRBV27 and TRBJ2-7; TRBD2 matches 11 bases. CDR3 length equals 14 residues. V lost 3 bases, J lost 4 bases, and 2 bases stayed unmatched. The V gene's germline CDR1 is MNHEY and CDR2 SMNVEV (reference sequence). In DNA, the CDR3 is TGTGCCAGCAGTTTCACTAGCGGGAGTTACGAGCAGTACTTC. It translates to CASSFTSGSYEQYF.

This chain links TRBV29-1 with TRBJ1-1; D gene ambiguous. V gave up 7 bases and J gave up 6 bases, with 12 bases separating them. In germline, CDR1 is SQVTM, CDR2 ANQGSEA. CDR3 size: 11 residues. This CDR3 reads CSATRAAEAFF. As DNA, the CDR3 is TGCAGCGCCACACGTGCGGCTGAAGCTTTCTTT.

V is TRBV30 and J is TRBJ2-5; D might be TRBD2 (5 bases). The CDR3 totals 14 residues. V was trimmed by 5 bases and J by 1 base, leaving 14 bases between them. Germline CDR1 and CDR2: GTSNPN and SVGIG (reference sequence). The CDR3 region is CAWAGSAPQETQYF. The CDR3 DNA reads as TGTGCCTGGGCGGGTAGCGCCCCCCAAGAGACCCAGTACTTC.

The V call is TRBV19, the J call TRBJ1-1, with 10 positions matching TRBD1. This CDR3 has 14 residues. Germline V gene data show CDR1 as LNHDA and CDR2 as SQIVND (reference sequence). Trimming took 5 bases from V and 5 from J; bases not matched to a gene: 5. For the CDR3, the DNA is TGTGCCAGTAGTTCCGGGACAGGGGTGACTGAAGCTTTCTTT. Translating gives CASSSGTGVTEAFF.